This T cell receptor (beta chain) appears in the sequencing data of a study of T cells in Graves' hyperthyroidism and ophthalmopathy. The study, taken as a whole, reports: Most thyroid clonotypes with frequency above 0.001 were detected in blood.

Comments on this clonotype: The antigen is unknown.

Regions amplified from RNA transcripts were the TCR beta CDR3 regions. TCR CDR3 regions were first amplified by RT-PCR with HTBI primers. TCRdb itself ran the multiplex PCR reads through MiXCR, one entry per CDR3 protein. Of approximately 490,000 distinct CDR3 sequences in the sample, about 22% were seen once. Reasons for excluding patients were uncontrolled infection, other autoimmune disease, pregnancy or lactation. Over 9 ml of fresh peripheral blood supplied the PBMCs. The CDR3 extends over 14 amino acids. V lost 9 bases and J 2 bases, leaving 15 bases between the germline ends. Germline V CDR1 and CDR2: SNHLY, FYNNEI.

The sequence derives from a woman aged 70-85 years with Graves' ophthalmopathy. The rearrangement uses TRBV2 and TRBJ2-3; D unclear. The sequencing input was blood. The CDR3 DNA is TGTGCCAGTCTTAAATCAAGCCCCACAGATACGCAGTATTTT. This translates into CASLKSSPTDTQYF.